The 29 T cell receptor beta chains presented below share a single source sample, sequenced in a study of blood T cell repertoires in COVID-19. Assay used: immunoSEQ multiplex PCR; TCRdb lists only in-frame clones, some missing. The sample has approximately 470,000 clones; 70% to 90% are singletons. Sequencing was carried out using peripheral blood. Receptors originate from a human donor in a cohort sampled during active COVID-19.

This sequence joins TRBV6-5 and TRBJ1-3; D is possibly TRBD1 (5 bases). V dropped 6 bases and J dropped 0 bases, with 12 bases sitting between them. Germline-derived CDR1 and CDR2 are MNHEY and SVGAGI. This CDR3 region has 15 residues. The CDR3 DNA sequence: TGTGCCAGCAGGTGGCAGGGCCTCTCTGGAAACACCATATATTTT. Residues: CASRWQGLSGNTIYF.

The gene calls are TRBV7-9 and TRBJ1-1; D remains unclear. Between the trimmed V and J ends, which lost 4 bases and 3 bases, there was a span of 6 bases. This CDR3 has 12 amino acids. CDR1 and CDR2 from the germline V gene are SEHNR and FQNEAQ (reference sequence). In nucleotides, the CDR3 is TGTGCCAGCAGCTCTCTAGACACTGAAGCTTTCTTT. Translating gives CASSSLDTEAFF.

This sequence joins TRBV7-9 and TRBJ1-4; 8 positions match TRBD1. CDR3 length: 15 amino acids. J gave up 7 bases and V 5 bases, and 9 bases lay outside the gene matches. CDR1 SEHNR and CDR2 FQNEAQ come from the germline V gene (reference sequence). The CDR3 DNA reads as TGTGCCAGCAGCATTCACAGGGGGGAAGTTGAAAAACTGTTTTTT. This encodes CASSIHRGEVEKLFF.

The chain links TRBV7-3 to TRBJ1-2; no reliable D call. V lost 4 bases and J lost 4, with 4 bases in between. Germline CDR1 and CDR2: SGHTA and FQGTGA. CDR3 length equals 11 residues. The CDR3 DNA follows: TGTGCCAGCAGCTCGGGCTATGGCTACACCTTC. Amino acids: CASSSGYGYTF.

The V call is TRBV6-6, the J call TRBJ2-7; TRBD2 might be the D (5 bases). CDR3 length equals 17 residues. Germline V gene data show CDR1 as MNHNY and CDR2 as SVGAGI (reference sequence). V lost 5 bases and J lost 0, with 20 bases in between. The CDR3 nucleotides are TGTGCCAGCAGTCGAAAAGTGAGGGCCCCCGTCTCCTACGAGCAGTACTTC. It codes for CASSRKVRAPVSYEQYF.

V is TRBV5-1 and J is TRBJ2-1; 10 positions match TRBD2. The junction had 8 bases not matched to a gene; V was cut back by 2 bases and J by 0 bases. CDR1 and CDR2 from the germline V gene are SGHRS and YFSETQ. CDR3 length equals 18 residues. CDR3 region: CASSLTSGASFSYNEQFF. The CDR3 DNA sequence: TGCGCCAGCAGCTTAACTAGCGGGGCGAGCTTCTCCTACAATGAGCAGTTCTTC.

The J gene is TRBJ1-5, the V gene TRBV28; TRBD1 matches 9 bases. Per the germline V gene, CDR1 is MDHEN and CDR2 is SYDVKM. This CDR3 is 15 amino acids long. The J segment lost 11 bases and the V segment lost 3 bases, leaving 11 bases of the junction unmatched. The CDR3: CASSFPTGGFSAQHF. The CDR3 nucleotides are TGTGCCAGCAGTTTCCCGACAGGGGGGTTCTCGGCCCAGCATTTT.

The chain combines TRBV7-8 with TRBJ2-1, with TRBD2 matching over 11 bases. Trimming took 3 bases from V and 9 from J; bases not matched to a gene: 10. This CDR3 has 16 amino acids. The germline V gene has CDR1 SGHVS and CDR2 FQNEAQ. The CDR3 protein is CASSLELAGVEGEQFF. The CDR3 DNA is TGTGCCAGCAGCTTGGAACTAGCGGGAGTGGAGGGTGAGCAGTTCTTC.

This chain connects TRBV19 to TRBJ2-7, with D maybe TRBD1 (6 bases). Germline V gene data show CDR1 as LNHDA and CDR2 as SQIVND (reference sequence). The CDR3 consists of 15 residues. V shed 3 bases and J shed 0 bases, with 12 bases lying between them. The CDR3 region has the DNA TGTGCCAGTAGTATGCCAGGGGTAAGCTCCTACGAGCAGTACTTC. It codes for CASSMPGVSSYEQYF.

This clone was seen a few times. The J gene is TRBJ1-1, the V gene TRBV12-3 or TRBV12-4; D gene unclear. CDR3 length: 12 amino acids. Trimming left V 0 bases short and J 9 bases short, with 8 bases between. The DNA for the CDR3 is TGTGCCAGCAGTTTAGCGTTCCAGAAAGCTTTCTTT. Translating gives CASSLAFQKAFF.

The chain carries TRBV18 and TRBJ2-2, with 7 nucleotides matching TRBD2. Per the germline V gene, CDR1 is KGHSH and CDR2 is LQKENI. V trimming: 1 base; J trimming: 4 bases; junction bases outside the gene matches: 6. The CDR3 has 16 amino acids. The CDR3 spells CASSPLGGGPTGELFF. The CDR3 region has the DNA TGTGCCAGCTCACCACTCGGCGGGGGACCCACCGGGGAGCTGTTTTTT.

The V gene is TRBV5-1, the J gene TRBJ1-6; 10 nucleotides agree with TRBD1. Germline trimming cut 2 bases from V and 8 bases from J; bases unmatched to any gene: 1. CDR1 and CDR2 from the germline V gene are SGHRS and YFSETQ. This CDR3 is built from 14 residues. The CDR3 sequence: CASSFGTGDSPLHF. The CDR3 nucleotides read TGCGCCAGCAGCTTCGGGACAGGGGATTCACCCCTCCACTTT.

This chain uses TRBV5-1 with TRBJ2-4; D call uncertain. Per germline, CDR1 SGHRS and CDR2 YFSETQ. This CDR3 is 14 amino acids long. The V gene lost 2 bases and the J gene lost 0 bases, with 6 bases spanning the gap. CDR3 nucleotide sequence: TGCGCCAGCAGCTTTGGCCTAGCCAAAAACATTCAGTACTTC. Protein product: CASSFGLAKNIQYF.

The CDR3 reads CACRAGQSNSPLHF. CDR3 nucleotide sequence: TGTGCCTGCCGAGCCGGACAGTCCAATTCACCCCTCCACTTT. The genes are TRBV30 and TRBJ1-6; D is perhaps TRBD1 (6 bases). From germline, CDR1 is GTSNPN and CDR2 SVGIG (reference sequence). Trimming cost V 6 bases and J 7 bases, with 16 bases left between them. This CDR3 region has 14 residues. The whole variable domain, filled in from reference TRBV30 and TRBJ1-6, reads SQTIHQWPATLVQPVGSPLSLECTVEGTSNPNLYWYRQAAGRGLQLLFYSVGIGQISSEVPQNLSASRPQDRQFILSSKKLLLSDSGFYLCACRAGQSNSPLHFGNGTRLTVT.

This chain connects TRBV10-3 to TRBJ2-6; TRBD1 is a possible D gene (5 bases). V lost 6 bases and J lost 0, with 15 bases in between. Germline assignment: CDR1 ENHRY and CDR2 SYGVKD. The CDR3 has 17 amino acids. This CDR3 is CAISPGQGFSGANVLTF. The CDR3 nucleotides read TGTGCCATCAGCCCTGGCCAGGGTTTCTCTGGGGCCAACGTCCTGACTTTC.

The genes are TRBV7-2 and TRBJ2-1, with 7 bases lining up with TRBD1. The CDR3 runs to 16 residues. V lost 5 bases and J lost 5; bases outside the gene matches: 12. The germline gives CDR1 SGHTA, CDR2 FQGNSA. The CDR3, as DNA: TGTGCCAGCAGCAAAATCCGGGACAGATCCAACAATGAGCAGTTCTTC. Protein product: CASSKIRDRSNNEQFF.

The rearrangement joins TRBV19 to TRBJ1-5; 9 positions match TRBD1. This CDR3 contains 17 residues. Germline V gene data show CDR1 as LNHDA and CDR2 as SQIVND (reference sequence). V was clipped by 5 bases and J by 3 bases; unmatched bases: 11. CDR3 region: CASSGGTGSSNNQPQHF. The CDR3, as DNA: TGTGCCAGTAGTGGGGGGACAGGGTCCTCTAACAATCAGCCCCAGCATTTT.

The chain combines TRBV6-2 or TRBV6-3 with TRBJ1-5, with a weak D call TRBD1 (5 bases). V lost 0 bases to trimming and J lost 5 bases, with 14 bases between them. Germline CDR1 reads MNHEY; CDR2 reads SVGEGT. This CDR3 is built from 16 residues. CDR3 protein: CASSYSSNRPYQPQHF. The CDR3 DNA reads TGTGCCAGCAGTTACTCGAGTAACAGGCCTTATCAGCCCCAGCATTTT.

The chain carries TRBV19 and TRBJ1-1; TRBD1 agrees at 7 bases. Germline lookup yields CDR1 LNHDA and CDR2 SQIVND (reference sequence). J gave up 1 base and V 5 bases, and 13 bases lay outside the gene matches. The CDR3 loop spans 17 amino acids. In DNA form, the CDR3 reads TGTGCCAGTAGTTCTCTCCGGGACAGTCGGGGGAACACTGAAGCTTTCTTT. It codes for CASSSLRDSRGNTEAFF.

This chain uses TRBV5-6 with TRBJ1-2; 12 bases agree with TRBD1. This CDR3 region has 14 residues. Germline loops: CDR1 SGHDT, CDR2 YYEEEE. Losses at the gene ends were 6 bases for V and 8 bases for J; bases not matched to a gene: 8. The DNA for the CDR3 is TGTGCCAGCATCGCCCCGGGACAGGGGGCCGGCTACACCTTC. Its translation is CASIAPGQGAGYTF.

This clone came up a few times. This chain links TRBV4-2 with TRBJ1-1; possible D gene TRBD1, 5 bases. Germline V gene lookup returns CDR1 LGHNA and CDR2 YNFKEQ. This CDR3 comprises 17 residues. The V and J ends lost 0 bases and 4 bases respectively, with 18 bases between them. CDR3 sequence reads: CASSQDSGWEGFTEAFF. CDR3 sequence (DNA): TGTGCCAGCAGCCAAGATTCGGGATGGGAGGGGTTCACTGAAGCTTTCTTT.

This chain joins TRBV5-1 and TRBJ2-7; D is unresolved. Germline V gene sequence: CDR1 SGHRS, CDR2 YFSETQ. V dropped 2 bases and J dropped 2 bases, with 8 bases sitting between them. This CDR3 has 13 amino acids. CDR3 protein: CASSLVSAYEQYF. CDR3 sequence (DNA): TGCGCCAGCAGCTTAGTCAGTGCCTACGAGCAGTACTTC.

This clone came up once. The gene calls are TRBV19 and TRBJ1-4, with TRBD1 matching 8 bases. V lost 7 bases to trimming and J lost 6 bases; unmatched junction nucleotides: 4. The CDR3 spans 13 residues. Germline loops: CDR1 LNHDA, CDR2 SQIVND (reference sequence). The DNA of the CDR3 is TGTGCCAGTACCGCCAGGGGGCATGAAAAACTGTTTTTT. This sequence encodes CASTARGHEKLFF.

The chain has TRBV9 and TRBJ1-3, with TRBD1 as a possible D gene (5 bases). The CDR3 loop spans 15 amino acids. Germline V lookup: CDR1 SGDLS, CDR2 YYNGEE. V dropped 0 bases and J dropped 0 bases, with 7 bases sitting between them. CDR3 protein: CASSVGDFSGNTIYF. As DNA, the CDR3 is TGTGCCAGCAGCGTAGGGGACTTCTCTGGAAACACCATATATTTT.

This sequence joins TRBV11-3 and TRBJ2-3; D may be TRBD2 (7 bases). The CDR3 has 16 amino acids. Per the germline V gene, CDR1 is SGHNT and CDR2 is YENEEA. The germline V and J ends were trimmed by 5 bases and 0 bases, with 15 bases remaining between them. CDR3 in amino acids: CASSKDGGPSTDTQYF. The DNA of the CDR3 is TGTGCCAGCAGCAAAGACGGGGGGCCTAGCACAGATACGCAGTATTTT.

The genes are TRBV30 and TRBJ1-4, with a possible D match to TRBD1 (5 bases). V was pared by 0 bases and J by 4 bases, with 12 bases between. Germline CDR1 and CDR2: GTSNPN and SVGIG (reference sequence). CDR3 length equals 15 residues. The CDR3 coding sequence is TGTGCCTGGAGTGTAAGAAGGGGCATTAATGAAAAACTGTTTTTT. Protein: CAWSVRRGINEKLFF.

CDR3 region: CASSLAGQGAGTEAFF. CDR3 DNA sequence: TGTGCCAGCAGCTTGGCCGGTCAGGGGGCTGGCACTGAAGCTTTCTTT. The rearrangement joins TRBV5-4 to TRBJ1-1; 8 bases map to TRBD1. The ends lost 0 bases at V and 4 bases at J; junction bases unmatched: 8. This CDR3 is built from 16 residues. Germline CDR1 is SGHNT and CDR2 is YYREEE (reference sequence).

V is TRBV6-4 and J is TRBJ2-7; possibly TRBD2 for D (6 bases). The CDR3 has 13 amino acids. The ends were cut back, 6 bases at V and 4 bases at J, with 13 bases in the middle. CDR1 is MRHNA, CDR2 SNTAGT, per germline. This CDR3 is CASSLEREYEQYF. CDR3 bases: TGTGCCAGCAGCCTGGAACGGGAGTACGAGCAGTACTTC.

This chain joins TRBV6-7 and TRBJ2-7; TRBD1 aligns across 8 bases. TRBV6-7 has ORF status, its function being uncertain. The CDR3 runs 19 residues. After removal of 3 bases from V and 0 bases from J, the junction contained 16 bases not matched to a gene. For the CDR3, the DNA is TGTGCCAGCAGTTATTCCGGGACAGGATCGTATGAGAACTCCTACGAGCAGTACTTC. Protein sequence: CASSYSGTGSYENSYEQYF.